Listed below are T cell receptor beta chains from one sample, sequenced in a study of cytomegalovirus exposure and HLA in healthy donors. Method: immunoSEQ multiplex PCR; TCRdb's copy keeps in-frame clones and lacks some. Of some 180,000 clones in the sample, about 81% are singletons; the top ten hold 0.95% to 1.5%. The sample taken for sequencing was PBMCs. The receptors were sampled from a woman in her thirties in good health and CMV-seronegative. Each CDR3 is given with its conserved first and last residue. A D gene is named only where the DNA matches it firmly. Clone size is shown for a subset of rows, as once, few, many or a class of expanded clone.

>TRBD2|NA|TRBJ2-1|TRBV19
TGTGCCAGTAGTACTGGACTAGCGGGAGAGGAGAGAGAGCAGTTCTTC
CASSTGLAGEEREQFF
>NA|NA|TRBJ1-5|TRBV12-5
TGTGCTAGTGCCTTTGGTAGGAGCCAGCATTTT
CASAFGRSQHF
>TRBD2|NA|TRBJ2-7|TRBV30
TGTGCCTCCAACTCAGGGACTAGCGGGAGGGCCTACGAGCAGTACTTC
CASNSGTSGRAYEQYF
>TRBD2|NA|TRBJ2-7|TRBV11-2
TGTGCCAGCAGCTTAGTTATGGGACTAACGTCCAACGAGCAGTACTTC
CASSLVMGLTSNEQYF
>NA|NA|TRBJ2-7|TRBV7-9
TGTGCCAGCAGCCATAAAGCCTCCTACGAGCAGTACTTC
CASSHKASYEQYF
>NA|NA|TRBJ2-2|TRBV30
TGTGCCTGGACCAACCCGAGGGGGGAGCTGTTTTTT
CAWTNPRGELFF
>NA|NA|TRBJ1-4|TRBV28
TGTGCCGCACGGACACTGAATGAAAAACTGTTTTTT
CAARTLNEKLFF
>NA|NA|TRBJ1-2|TRBV10-1
TGCGCCAGCAGCTCAGGGGCTAACTATGGCTACACCTTC
CASSSGANYGYTF
>TRBD1|NA|TRBJ1-2|TRBV18
TGTGCCAGCTCACCCGCTTTGACAGGGAGTAATGGCTACACCTTC
CASSPALTGSNGYTF
>NA|NA|TRBJ1-4|TRBV5-6
TGTGCCAGCAGCTCGACCGGGTTCTATGAAAAACTGTTTTTT
CASSSTGFYEKLFF
>TRBD2|NA|TRBJ2-7|TRBV19
TGTGCCAGTAGTAATTTTAAGCGGGACCTGGACGAGCAGTACTTC
CASSNFKRDLDEQYF
>NA|NA|TRBJ2-2|TRBV9
TGTGCCAGCAGCCGACACTCGAACACCGGGGAGCTGTTTTTT
CASSRHSNTGELFF
>NA|few|TRBJ2-3|TRBV30
TGTGCCCGATCGCGGGGCACAGATACGCAGTATTTT
CARSRGTDTQYF
>TRBD1|NA|TRBJ2-7|TRBV6-4
TGTGCCAGCAGCGTCGGGACAGGGAGCACCTACGAGCAGTACTTC
CASSVGTGSTYEQYF
>NA|few|TRBJ1-6|TRBV18
TGTGCCAGCTCACCTCTGGGGGCAGGGGACAATTCACCCCTCCACTTT
CASSPLGAGDNSPLHF
>NA|NA|TRBJ1-4|TRBV7-9
TGTGCCAGCAGCTTAGTCGGCAGGGATCCAGAAAAACTGTTTTTT
CASSLVGRDPEKLFF
>TRBD1|few|TRBJ1-4|TRBV5-1
TGCGCCAGCAGCTTGGGGACAGGGGTAAATGAAAAACTGTTTTTT
CASSLGTGVNEKLFF
>NA|NA|TRBJ1-1|TRBV6-5
TGTGCCAGCAGTAACAGACTGGGAGAGACTGAAGCTTTCTTT
CASSNRLGETEAFF
>NA|NA|TRBJ2-2|TRBV27
TGTGCCAGCAAAATGGGGACTCGGAACACCGGGGAGCTGTTTTTT
CASKMGTRNTGELFF
>TRBD1|NA|TRBJ1-1|TRBV7-8
TGTGCCAGCAGCTTTGAGCCGGGACAGGGGAACACTGAAGCTTTCTTT
CASSFEPGQGNTEAFF
>TRBD1|NA|TRBJ1-1|TRBV6-5
TGTGCCAGCAGTCTTGGGGGGACAGGGGGCGCTGAAGCTTTCTTT
CASSLGGTGGAEAFF
>NA|few|TRBJ2-7|TRBV13
TGTGCCAGCAGCGGCGATGGACGGACATCCTACGAGCAGTACTTC
CASSGDGRTSYEQYF
>NA|NA|TRBJ2-3|TRBV13
TGTGCCAGCAGCTTAAATAGAAGCCCGGCGGGCGGGGATACGCAGTATTTT
CASSLNRSPAGGDTQYF
>NA|NA|TRBJ2-5|TRBV6-1
TGTGCCAGCAGGACCTTGGACGTCGGCGGGGAGACCCAGTACTTC
CASRTLDVGGETQYF
>TRBD2|NA|TRBJ2-7|TRBV6-4
TGTGCCAGCCCGGCGGGAGGGTCCTACGAGCAGTACTTC
CASPAGGSYEQYF
>TRBD1|once|TRBJ2-1|TRBV30
TGTGCCTGGAGGGATCCGAGACAGGGTCAATATGGGGGATACAATGAGCAGTTCTTC
CAWRDPRQGQYGGYNEQFF
>NA|NA|TRBJ2-7|TRBV7-8
TGTGCCAGCAGCGTCGGACAGAGTTACGAGCAGTACTTC
CASSVGQSYEQYF
>NA|few|TRBJ2-2|TRBV7-9
TGTGCCAGCAGCTTAGCTGTGGCGGTTAACACCGGGGAGCTGTTTTTT
CASSLAVAVNTGELFF
>TRBD1|NA|TRBJ2-1|TRBV2
TGTGCCAGCAGTGAAGGGACAGGGGTCCTGAATGAGCAGTTCTTC
CASSEGTGVLNEQFF
>NA|NA|TRBJ2-3|TRBV7-6
TGTGCCAGCAGCCCCAACAATCGCGGAGATACGCAGTATTTT
CASSPNNRGDTQYF
>NA|NA|TRBJ1-6|TRBV4-1
TGCGCCAGCAGCCATGACGGTTACAGGGACCCCCTCCACTTT
CASSHDGYRDPLHF
>TRBD1|NA|TRBJ1-5|TRBV7-3
TGTGCCAGCAGCATACAGGGGGGAGTTAATCAGCCCCAGCATTTT
CASSIQGGVNQPQHF
>TRBD1|NA|TRBJ1-6|TRBV6-1
TGTGCCAGCAGTGGCCAGGGGGCCGGATCACCCCTCCACTTT
CASSGQGAGSPLHF